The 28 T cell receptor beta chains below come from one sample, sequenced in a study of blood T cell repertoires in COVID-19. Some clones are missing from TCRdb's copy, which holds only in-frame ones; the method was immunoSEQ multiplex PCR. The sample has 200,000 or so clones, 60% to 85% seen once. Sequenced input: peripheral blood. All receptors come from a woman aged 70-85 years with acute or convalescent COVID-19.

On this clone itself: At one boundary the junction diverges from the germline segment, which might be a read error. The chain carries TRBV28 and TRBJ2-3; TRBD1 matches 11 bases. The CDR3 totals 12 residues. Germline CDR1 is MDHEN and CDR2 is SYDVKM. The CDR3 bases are TGTGCCAGCAGTTTATCCCGGGACAGGGGGTTTTTT. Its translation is CASSLSRDRGFF.

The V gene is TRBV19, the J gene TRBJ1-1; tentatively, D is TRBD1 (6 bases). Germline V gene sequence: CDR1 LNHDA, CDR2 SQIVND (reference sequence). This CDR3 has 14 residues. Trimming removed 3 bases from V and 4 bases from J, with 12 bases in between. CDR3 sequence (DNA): TGTGCCAGTAGTATCGGGACACCATCCACTGAAGCTTTCTTT. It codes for CASSIGTPSTEAFF.

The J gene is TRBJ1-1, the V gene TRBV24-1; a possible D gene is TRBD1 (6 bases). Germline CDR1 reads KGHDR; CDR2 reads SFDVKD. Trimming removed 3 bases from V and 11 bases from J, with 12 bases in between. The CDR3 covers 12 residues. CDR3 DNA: TGTGCCACCAGTGATATCAGGGGAGAGGCTTTCTTT. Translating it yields CATSDIRGEAFF.

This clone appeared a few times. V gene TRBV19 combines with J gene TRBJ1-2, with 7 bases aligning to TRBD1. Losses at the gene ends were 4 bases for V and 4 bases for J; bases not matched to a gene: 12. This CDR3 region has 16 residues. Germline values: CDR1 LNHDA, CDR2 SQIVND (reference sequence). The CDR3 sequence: CASSTTRPGQSYGYTF. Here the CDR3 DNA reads TGTGCCAGTAGTACCACCCGACCGGGACAGAGCTATGGCTACACCTTC.

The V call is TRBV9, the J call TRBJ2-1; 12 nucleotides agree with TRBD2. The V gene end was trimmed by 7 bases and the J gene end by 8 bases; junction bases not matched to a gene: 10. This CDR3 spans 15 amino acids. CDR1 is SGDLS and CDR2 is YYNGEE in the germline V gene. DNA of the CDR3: TGTGCCAGCTGCCGGACTAGCGGGGCCATGTATGAGCAGTTCTTC. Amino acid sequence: CASCRTSGAMYEQFF.

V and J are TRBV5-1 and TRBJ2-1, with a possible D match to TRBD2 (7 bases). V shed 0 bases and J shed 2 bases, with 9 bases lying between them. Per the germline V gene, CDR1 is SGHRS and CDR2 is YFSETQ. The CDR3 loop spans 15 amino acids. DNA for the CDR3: TGCGCCAGCAGCTTGGTCGGGGGGCCCTACAATGAGCAGTTCTTC. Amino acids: CASSLVGGPYNEQFF.

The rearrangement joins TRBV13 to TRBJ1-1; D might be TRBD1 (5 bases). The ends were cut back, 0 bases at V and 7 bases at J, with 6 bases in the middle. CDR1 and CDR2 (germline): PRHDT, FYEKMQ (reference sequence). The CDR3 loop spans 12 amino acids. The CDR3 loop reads CASSLGGVEAFF. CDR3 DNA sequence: TGTGCCAGCAGCTTAGGAGGGGTTGAAGCTTTCTTT.

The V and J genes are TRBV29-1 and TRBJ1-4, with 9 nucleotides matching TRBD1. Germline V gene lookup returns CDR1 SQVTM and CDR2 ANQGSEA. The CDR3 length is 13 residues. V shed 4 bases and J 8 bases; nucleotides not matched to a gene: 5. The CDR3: CSVADRGREKLFF. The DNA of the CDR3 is TGCAGCGTTGCCGACAGGGGGAGGGAAAAACTGTTTTTT.

The CDR3 DNA is TGTGCCAGCAGTGATGCAGGGTATGGCTACACCTTC. Translating it yields CASSDAGYGYTF. The J gene is TRBJ1-2, the V gene TRBV6-1; maybe TRBD1 (5 bases). With 3 bases removed from V and 5 bases from J, the gap between germline ends came to 7 bases. Per the germline V gene, CDR1 is MNHNS and CDR2 is SASEGT. CDR3 size: 12 residues.

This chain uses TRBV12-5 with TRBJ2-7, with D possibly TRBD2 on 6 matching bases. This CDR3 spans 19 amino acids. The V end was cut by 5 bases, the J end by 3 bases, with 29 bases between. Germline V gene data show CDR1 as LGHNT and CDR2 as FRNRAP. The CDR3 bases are TGTGCTAGTGGTCCTCCGAACCCAAGCCGGGACTGGCTAAGCTACGAGCAGTACTTC. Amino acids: CASGPPNPSRDWLSYEQYF.

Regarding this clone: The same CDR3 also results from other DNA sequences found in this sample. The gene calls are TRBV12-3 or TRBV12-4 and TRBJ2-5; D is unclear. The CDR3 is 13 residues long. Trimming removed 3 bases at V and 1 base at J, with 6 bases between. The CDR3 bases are TGTGCCAGCAGTTTGTTAATCCAAGAGACCCAGTACTTC. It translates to CASSLLIQETQYF.

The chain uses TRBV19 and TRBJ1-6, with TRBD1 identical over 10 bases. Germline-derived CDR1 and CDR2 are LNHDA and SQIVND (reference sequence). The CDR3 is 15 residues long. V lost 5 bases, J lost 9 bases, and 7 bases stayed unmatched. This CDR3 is CASSSLGQGGSPLHF. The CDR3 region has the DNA TGTGCCAGTAGTTCCCTCGGACAGGGGGGTTCACCCCTCCACTTT.

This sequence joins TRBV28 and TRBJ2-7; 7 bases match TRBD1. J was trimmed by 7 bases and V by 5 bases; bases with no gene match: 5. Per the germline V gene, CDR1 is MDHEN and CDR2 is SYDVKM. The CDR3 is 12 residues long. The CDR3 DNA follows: TGTGCCAGCAGTAACAGACAGGGAGAGCAGTACTTC. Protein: CASSNRQGEQYF. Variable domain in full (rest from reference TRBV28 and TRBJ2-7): DVKVTQSSRYLVKRTGEKVFLECVQDMDHENMFWYRQDPGLGLRLIYFSYDVKMKEKGDIPEGYSVSREKKERFSLILESASTNQTSMYLCASSNRQGEQYFGPGTRLTVT.

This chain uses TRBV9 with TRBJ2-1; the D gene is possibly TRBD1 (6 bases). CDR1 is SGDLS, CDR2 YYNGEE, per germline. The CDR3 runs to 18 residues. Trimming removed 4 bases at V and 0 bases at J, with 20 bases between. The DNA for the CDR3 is TGTGCCAGCAGCTCTCGTATGGGACACCTGAGCTCCTACAATGAGCAGTTCTTC. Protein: CASSSRMGHLSSYNEQFF.

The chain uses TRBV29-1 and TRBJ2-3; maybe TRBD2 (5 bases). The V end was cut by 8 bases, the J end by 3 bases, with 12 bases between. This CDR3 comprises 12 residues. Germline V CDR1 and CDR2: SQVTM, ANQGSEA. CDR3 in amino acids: CSTLTGTDTQYF. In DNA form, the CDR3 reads TGCAGCACCCTGACGGGGACAGATACGCAGTATTTT.

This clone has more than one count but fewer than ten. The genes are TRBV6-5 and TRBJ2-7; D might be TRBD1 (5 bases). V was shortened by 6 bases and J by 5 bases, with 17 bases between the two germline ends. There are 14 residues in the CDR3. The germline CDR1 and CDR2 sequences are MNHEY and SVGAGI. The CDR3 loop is CASRPQGGLDEQYF. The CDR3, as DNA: TGTGCCAGCAGACCCCAGGGTGGGTTAGACGAGCAGTACTTC.

The CDR3 sequence: CASSRTGVGNTGELFF. CDR3 DNA sequence: TGTGCCAGCAGTCGCACAGGGGTCGGGAACACCGGGGAGCTGTTTTTT. The gene calls are TRBV6-2 or TRBV6-3 and TRBJ2-2; 7 bases agree with TRBD1. J was trimmed by 1 base and V by 5 bases; bases with no gene match: 7. This CDR3 contains 16 residues. The V gene's germline CDR1 is MNHEY and CDR2 SVGEGT.

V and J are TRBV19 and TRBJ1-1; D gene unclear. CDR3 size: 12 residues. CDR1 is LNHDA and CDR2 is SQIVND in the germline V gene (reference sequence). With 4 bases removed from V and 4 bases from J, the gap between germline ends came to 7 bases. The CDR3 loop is CASSRQPTEAFF. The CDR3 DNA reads TGTGCCAGTAGTAGGCAACCCACTGAAGCTTTCTTT.

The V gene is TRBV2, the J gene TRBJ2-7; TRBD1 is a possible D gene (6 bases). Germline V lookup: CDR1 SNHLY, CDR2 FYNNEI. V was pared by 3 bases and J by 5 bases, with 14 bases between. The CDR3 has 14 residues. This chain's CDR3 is CASSDPTGSNEQYF. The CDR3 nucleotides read TGTGCCAGCAGTGACCCAACAGGGAGCAACGAGCAGTACTTC.

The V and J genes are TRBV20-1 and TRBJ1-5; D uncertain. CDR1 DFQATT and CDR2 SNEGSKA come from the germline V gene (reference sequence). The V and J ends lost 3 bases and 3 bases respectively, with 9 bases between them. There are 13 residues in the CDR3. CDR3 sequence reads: CSASRQDNQPQHF. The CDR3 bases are TGCAGTGCTAGTAGACAAGACAATCAGCCCCAGCATTTT.

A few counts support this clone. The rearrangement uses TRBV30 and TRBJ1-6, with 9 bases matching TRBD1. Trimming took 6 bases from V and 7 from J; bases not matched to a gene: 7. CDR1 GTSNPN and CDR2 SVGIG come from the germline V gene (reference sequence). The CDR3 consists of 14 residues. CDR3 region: CACPGTGLNSPLHF. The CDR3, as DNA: TGTGCCTGCCCAGGGACAGGGCTGAATTCACCCCTCCACTTT. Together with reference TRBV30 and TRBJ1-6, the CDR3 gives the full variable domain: SQTIHQWPATLVQPVGSPLSLECTVEGTSNPNLYWYRQAAGRGLQLLFYSVGIGQISSEVPQNLSASRPQDRQFILSSKKLLLSDSGFYLCACPGTGLNSPLHFGNGTRLTVT.

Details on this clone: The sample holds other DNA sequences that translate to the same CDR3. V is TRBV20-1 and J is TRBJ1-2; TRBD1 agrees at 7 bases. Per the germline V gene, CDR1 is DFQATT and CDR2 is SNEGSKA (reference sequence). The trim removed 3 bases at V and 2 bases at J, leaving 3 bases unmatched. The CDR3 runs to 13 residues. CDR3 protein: CSASTGVNYGYTF. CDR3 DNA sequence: TGCAGTGCTAGTACAGGGGTCAACTATGGCTACACCTTC.

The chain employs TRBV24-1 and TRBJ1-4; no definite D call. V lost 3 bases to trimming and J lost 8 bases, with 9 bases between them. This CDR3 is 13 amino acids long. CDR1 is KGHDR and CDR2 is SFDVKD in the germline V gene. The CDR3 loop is CATSDPGREKLFF. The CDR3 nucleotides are TGTGCCACCAGTGATCCGGGGAGGGAAAAACTGTTTTTT.

The CDR3 is CASSLEGLAGVETQYF. CDR3 in DNA: TGTGCCAGCAGCTTAGAGGGACTAGCGGGAGTAGAGACCCAGTACTTC. The chain has TRBV7-6 and TRBJ2-5, with TRBD2 matching over 14 bases. J gave up 4 bases and V 1 base, and 2 bases lay outside the gene matches. Per germline, CDR1 SGHVS and CDR2 FNYEAQ. This CDR3 comprises 16 residues.

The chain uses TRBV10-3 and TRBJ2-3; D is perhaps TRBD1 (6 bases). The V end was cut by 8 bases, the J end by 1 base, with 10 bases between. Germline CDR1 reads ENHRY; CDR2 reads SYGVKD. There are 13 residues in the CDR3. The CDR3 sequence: CAIQGIGTDTQYF. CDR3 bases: TGTGCCATCCAGGGGATCGGCACAGATACGCAGTATTTT.

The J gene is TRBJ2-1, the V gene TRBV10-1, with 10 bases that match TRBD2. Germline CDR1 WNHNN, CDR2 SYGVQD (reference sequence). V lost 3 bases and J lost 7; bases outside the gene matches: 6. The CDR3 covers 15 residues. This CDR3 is CASSEGTSGTNEQFF. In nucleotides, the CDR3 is TGCGCCAGCAGTGAAGGAACTAGCGGGACGAATGAGCAGTTCTTC.

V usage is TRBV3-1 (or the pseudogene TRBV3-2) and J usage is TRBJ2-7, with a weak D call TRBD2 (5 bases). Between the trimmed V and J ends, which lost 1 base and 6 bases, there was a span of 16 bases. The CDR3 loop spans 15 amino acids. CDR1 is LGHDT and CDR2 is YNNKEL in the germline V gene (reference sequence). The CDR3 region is CASSQGGPPEGEQYF. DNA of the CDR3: TGTGCCAGCAGCCAAGGCGGGCCCCCAGAGGGCGAGCAGTACTTC.

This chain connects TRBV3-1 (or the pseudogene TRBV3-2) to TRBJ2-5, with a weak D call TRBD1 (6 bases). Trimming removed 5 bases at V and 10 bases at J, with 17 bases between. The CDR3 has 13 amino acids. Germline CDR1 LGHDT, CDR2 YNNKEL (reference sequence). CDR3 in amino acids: CASSWDTGMFQYF. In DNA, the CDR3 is TGTGCCAGCAGCTGGGACACGGGGATGTTCCAGTACTTC.